This TCR beta chain was recorded in a study of chemoradiotherapy in HPV16-positive cancers. The table came from immunoSEQ multiplex PCR; TCRdb's copy has only in-frame clones and leaves some out. The sample shows around 13,000 clones, about 85% of them seen only once. The source is a human donor with HPV-associated anogenital cancer. Sequencing was performed on blood, taken from a patient who underwent chemoradiotherapy.

CDR3 in DNA: TGTGCCAGCGGGGCCATGGGGAACACTGAAGCTTTCTTT. This encodes CASGAMGNTEAFF. The rearrangement joins TRBV6-5 to TRBJ1-1, with D possibly being TRBD1 (5 bases). Trimming pared 8 bases from V and 1 base from J, leaving 11 bases between. Germline V CDR1 and CDR2: MNHEY, SVGAGI. This CDR3 contains 13 residues.